This T cell receptor beta chain was captured in a study of shared clonotypes between healthy human individuals. General study results and limits: Researchers found naive subsets generally carried larger estimated richness than memory subsets. Despite large depth, sorted-subset datasets appeared incompletely sequenced.

V shed 4 bases, J shed 13 bases, and the junction held 10 bases outside the gene matches. This CDR3 spans 13 amino acids. The germline V gene encodes CDR1 MNHEY and CDR2 SVGAGI. Concerning this clone itself: Its antigen remains unidentified.

Sequencing was performed with immunoSEQ multiplex PCR; in TCRdb, only in-frame clones are kept and a portion is missing. The sample has over a million clones; around 82% are singletons. This chain links TRBV6-5 with TRBJ1-2; 9 bases line up with TRBD1. This TCR derives from a man between 18 and 35 years old in good health. Some clones in this sample may be carry-over from other donors' samples. Input material: memory CD4+ T cells from PBMCs. Subset noted: CD45RA-negative fraction. The CDR3: CASSLWTGESVTF. The CDR3 DNA reads as TGTGCCAGCAGTTTATGGACAGGGGAGTCCGTCACCTTC.